This is a list of T cell receptor beta chains from one sample in a study of blood T cell repertoires in COVID-19. TCRdb's copy holds only in-frame clones and misses some; the assay was immunoSEQ multiplex PCR. The table records approximately 330,000 clones, roughly 86% of them present only once. Sequenced sample: peripheral blood. These receptors were collected from a man in his thirties or forties with COVID-19, enrolled during active disease. Both conserved end residues are part of each CDR3. A D gene is named only where the DNA matches it firmly. Clone size is stated in some rows and not others, as once, few, many or a class when expanded.

length	J	size	V	D	DNA	CDR3
13	TRBJ1-5	.	TRBV6-5	TRBD1	TGTGCCAGCAGAGCACAGGGGGGTCAGCCCCAGCATTTT	CASRAQGGQPQHF
19	TRBJ2-4	.	TRBV9	TRBD1	TGTGCCAGACTTGGGACGTACAGGGGCCCTCGCCTCAGCAAAAACATTCAGTACTTC	CARLGTYRGPRLSKNIQYF
13	TRBJ1-2	.	TRBV7-2	.	TGTGCCAGCAGCCCCCTGGGAGTATATGGCTACACCTTC	CASSPLGVYGYTF
13	TRBJ1-1	.	TRBV7-9	.	TGTGCCAGCAGCCCGGCGGGGGCCACTGAAGCTTTCTTT	CASSPAGATEAFF
16	TRBJ2-1	.	TRBV5-1	.	TGCGCCAGCAGCCCCACATTCAGTACCTCCTACAATGAGCAGTTCTTC	CASSPTFSTSYNEQFF
12	TRBJ1-5	few	TRBV29-1	TRBD1	TGCAGCGTCGCGGACAGGGACCAGCCCCAGCATTTT	CSVADRDQPQHF
14	TRBJ1-5	.	TRBV18	.	TGTGCCAGCTCACCTCACTACGGGAATCAGCCCCAGCATTTT	CASSPHYGNQPQHF
14	TRBJ1-5	.	TRBV19	TRBD1	TGTGCCAGTAAGCCGGGACAGGGGTATCAGCCCCAGCATTTT	CASKPGQGYQPQHF
21	TRBJ2-5	.	TRBV4-1	TRBD2	TGCGCCAGCAGCCAAGGTGGTAGCGGGAGGGTGTCATCTTTGTACCAAGAGACCCAGTACTTC	CASSQGGSGRVSSLYQETQYF
14	TRBJ1-1	.	TRBV7-9	.	TGTGCCAGCAGCTTAAGCGGAGGAAACACTGAAGCTTTCTTT	CASSLSGGNTEAFF
18	TRBJ2-6	.	TRBV11-2	TRBD1	TGTGCCAGCAGCTCTCGGCGACAGGGGGTCTCTGGGGCCAACGTCCTGACTTTC	CASSSRRQGVSGANVLTF
18	TRBJ1-2	.	TRBV18	TRBD1	TGTGCCAGCTCACCACCGCTGGACAGGGACCTGGGGAACTATGGCTACACCTTC	CASSPPLDRDLGNYGYTF
16	TRBJ2-3	.	TRBV11-2	TRBD1	TGTGCCAGCAGTTCGGGGGGACAGGGGGTCCGTGCTACGCAGTATTTT	CASSSGGQGVRATQYF
14	TRBJ1-6	.	TRBV9	.	TGTGCCAGCAGCGTATTGGTCGGGAATTCACCCCTCCACTTT	CASSVLVGNSPLHF
13	TRBJ2-7	.	TRBV10-3	.	TGTGCCATCAGTGAGTCGGTGGCAGGAGAGCAGTACTTC	CAISESVAGEQYF
12	TRBJ1-2	.	TRBV5-6	TRBD1	TGTGCCAGCAGCCGACAGGGTTATGGCTACACCTTC	CASSRQGYGYTF
19	TRBJ1-1	.	TRBV5-1	TRBD1	TGCGCCAGCAGCTTGCGCCCTCCGGGACAGGGGAAAATGAACACTGAAGCTTTCTTT	CASSLRPPGQGKMNTEAFF
15	TRBJ1-3	.	TRBV7-3	.	TGTGCCAGCAGCCAATCAGGGGCGGCTGGAAACACCATATATTTT	CASSQSGAAGNTIYF
16	TRBJ1-4	.	TRBV7-2	TRBD1	TGTGCCAGCAGCTTAGCTCGGGACAGGGGGAGGGAAAAACTGTTTTTT	CASSLARDRGREKLFF
11	TRBJ2-7	.	TRBV6-5	.	TGTGCCAGCAGTACCCTCGGGTTGGTGTACTTC	CASSTLGLVYF
14	TRBJ1-5	once	TRBV19	.	TGTGCCAGTGACCAGGGATGGGGAAATCAGCCCCAGCATTTT	CASDQGWGNQPQHF
16	TRBJ1-5	once	TRBV6-6	TRBD1	TGTGCCAGCAGGGGCCCGGGACAGGGGGCTACTCAGCCCCAGCATTTT	CASRGPGQGATQPQHF
14	TRBJ2-3	.	TRBV29-1	TRBD2	TGCAGCTTGAGACTAGCAGCCGGCACAGATACGCAGTATTTT	CSLRLAAGTDTQYF
14	TRBJ2-1	.	TRBV7-2	TRBD2	TGTGCCAGCAGCTTAGGGGGACTACCGAATGAGCAGTTCTTC	CASSLGGLPNEQFF
16	TRBJ2-3	.	TRBV18	.	TGTGCCAGCCAAGACACTACAGGGCATAGCACAGATACGCAGTATTTT	CASQDTTGHSTDTQYF